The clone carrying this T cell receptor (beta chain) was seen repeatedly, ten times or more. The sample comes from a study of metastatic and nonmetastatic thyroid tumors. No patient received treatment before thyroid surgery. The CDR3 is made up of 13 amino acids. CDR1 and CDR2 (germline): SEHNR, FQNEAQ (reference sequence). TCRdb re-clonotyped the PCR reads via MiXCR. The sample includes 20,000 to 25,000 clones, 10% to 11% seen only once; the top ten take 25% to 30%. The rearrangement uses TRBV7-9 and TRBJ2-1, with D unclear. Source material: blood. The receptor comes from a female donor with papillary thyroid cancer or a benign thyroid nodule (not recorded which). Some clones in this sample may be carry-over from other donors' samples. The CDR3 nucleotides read TGTGGAGTCGGTGGAAGCTCCTACAATGAGCAGTTCTTC. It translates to CGVGGSSYNEQFF.